Listed below are T cell receptor beta chains from one sample, sequenced in a study of cytomegalovirus exposure and HLA in healthy donors. The assay was immunoSEQ multiplex PCR, and TCRdb's table has in-frame clones only and misses some. This table holds about 150,000 clones, roughly 70% found once. Sequenced: PBMCs. Source of these receptors: a man aged 25 to 40 in good health and CMV-seronegative. Both conserved end residues are part of each CDR3. The order of the fields is CDR3 length, J gene, V gene, clone size, D gene, CDR3 protein, CDR3 DNA. A D gene is named only where the DNA matches it firmly. Size values are once, few and many counts, or a class for expanded clones, and some rows have none.

cdr3_length: 16; j_call: TRBJ2-2; v_call: TRBV7-9; clone_size: NA; d_call: NA; cdr3_aa: CSSSLSGGSNTGELFF; cdr3_nt: TGTTCCAGCAGCTTAAGTGGGGGGTCGAACACCGGGGAGCTGTTTTTT
cdr3_length: 16; j_call: TRBJ1-6; v_call: TRBV28; clone_size: few; d_call: NA; cdr3_aa: CASSWTASSYNSPLHF; cdr3_nt: TGTGCCAGCAGTTGGACAGCGAGCTCCTATAATTCACCCCTCCACTTT
cdr3_length: 16; j_call: TRBJ2-7; v_call: TRBV5-1; clone_size: NA; d_call: NA; cdr3_aa: CASSLAGVGLSYEQYF; cdr3_nt: TGCGCCAGCAGCTTGGCCGGAGTAGGACTCTCCTACGAGCAGTACTTC
cdr3_length: 15; j_call: TRBJ2-2; v_call: TRBV6-5; clone_size: NA; d_call: TRBD1; cdr3_aa: CASSYSRGRIGELFF; cdr3_nt: TGTGCCAGCAGTTACTCCAGGGGGCGAATCGGGGAGCTGTTTTTT
cdr3_length: 15; j_call: TRBJ2-7; v_call: TRBV5-4; clone_size: NA; d_call: NA; cdr3_aa: CASSLPSAGIDEQYF; cdr3_nt: TGTGCCAGCAGCTTGCCGTCGGCAGGGATCGACGAGCAGTACTTC
cdr3_length: 13; j_call: TRBJ2-3; v_call: TRBV5-1; clone_size: once; d_call: NA; cdr3_aa: CASSLERSGTQYF; cdr3_nt: TGCGCCAGCAGCTTGGAAAGGTCGGGAACGCAGTATTTT
cdr3_length: 15; j_call: TRBJ2-7; v_call: TRBV5-1; clone_size: NA; d_call: TRBD2; cdr3_aa: CASSLDPRGGYEQYF; cdr3_nt: TGCGCCAGCAGCTTGGATCCGCGGGGGGGTTACGAGCAGTACTTC
cdr3_length: 16; j_call: TRBJ1-2; v_call: TRBV5-1; clone_size: NA; d_call: TRBD1; cdr3_aa: CASSLEGTGLSYGYTF; cdr3_nt: TGCGCCAGCAGCTTGGAGGGGACAGGGCTTAGCTATGGCTACACCTTC
cdr3_length: 17; j_call: TRBJ2-1; v_call: TRBV29-1; clone_size: NA; d_call: TRBD2; cdr3_aa: CSVVVTSGGRGVNEQFF; cdr3_nt: TGCAGCGTTGTAGTGACTAGCGGGGGCCGGGGGGTTAATGAGCAGTTCTTC
cdr3_length: 15; j_call: TRBJ1-4; v_call: TRBV7-2; clone_size: NA; d_call: NA; cdr3_aa: CASSSGQSSNEKLFF; cdr3_nt: TGTGCCAGCAGCTCCGGACAGTCCTCTAATGAAAAACTGTTTTTT
cdr3_length: 13; j_call: TRBJ2-4; v_call: TRBV5-1; clone_size: NA; d_call: NA; cdr3_aa: CASSLAGRGLQYF; cdr3_nt: TGCGCCAGCAGCTTGGCTGGCAGGGGCCTTCAGTACTTC
cdr3_length: 15; j_call: TRBJ2-1; v_call: TRBV10-3; clone_size: NA; d_call: NA; cdr3_aa: CAITESAGRSNEQFF; cdr3_nt: TGTGCCATCACCGAGTCGGCAGGGAGGTCGAATGAGCAGTTCTTC
cdr3_length: 15; j_call: TRBJ1-1; v_call: TRBV10-2; clone_size: few; d_call: TRBD1; cdr3_aa: CASSVTGTGTTEAFF; cdr3_nt: TGCGCCAGCAGTGTGACCGGGACAGGGACCACTGAAGCTTTCTTT
cdr3_length: 15; j_call: TRBJ2-5; v_call: TRBV28; clone_size: few; d_call: TRBD2; cdr3_aa: CASSLPLAGGETQYF; cdr3_nt: TGTGCCAGCAGTTTACCTCTAGCGGGGGGGGAGACCCAGTACTTC
cdr3_length: 17; j_call: TRBJ2-5; v_call: TRBV5-4; clone_size: NA; d_call: TRBD1; cdr3_aa: CASSSVGTGLVVETQYF; cdr3_nt: TGTGCCAGCAGCTCTGTGGGGACAGGGCTCGTTGTGGAGACCCAGTACTTC